This T cell receptor (beta chain) was found in a study of blood T cell repertoires in COVID-19. Study-wide context: COVID-19 samples collected from the United States, Italy and Spain covered acute and convalescent phases. T cells, B-cell-depleted T cells, or PBMCs supplied cDNA or gDNA.

In germline, CDR1 is SGHAT, CDR2 FQNNGV. J gave up 12 bases and V 5 bases, and 11 bases lay outside the gene matches. The CDR3 has 13 amino acids. As processed by the authors: The authors estimated nucleated cell counts from reference gene primer amplification. Sequenced by immunoSEQ multiplex PCR; TCRdb stores in-frame clones only, minus some. V, J and clone size reflect that table, while D and trimming were determined from the DNA. The sample carries around 220,000 clones, under 90% recorded once. This chain connects TRBV11-2 to TRBJ1-2; 8 bases match TRBD1. The clonotype comes from a young man with active or convalescent COVID-19. The specimen was peripheral blood. The CDR3 is CASSETPTGDDTF. CDR3 nucleotide sequence: TGTGCCAGCAGCGAAACCCCGACAGGGGACGACACCTTC.